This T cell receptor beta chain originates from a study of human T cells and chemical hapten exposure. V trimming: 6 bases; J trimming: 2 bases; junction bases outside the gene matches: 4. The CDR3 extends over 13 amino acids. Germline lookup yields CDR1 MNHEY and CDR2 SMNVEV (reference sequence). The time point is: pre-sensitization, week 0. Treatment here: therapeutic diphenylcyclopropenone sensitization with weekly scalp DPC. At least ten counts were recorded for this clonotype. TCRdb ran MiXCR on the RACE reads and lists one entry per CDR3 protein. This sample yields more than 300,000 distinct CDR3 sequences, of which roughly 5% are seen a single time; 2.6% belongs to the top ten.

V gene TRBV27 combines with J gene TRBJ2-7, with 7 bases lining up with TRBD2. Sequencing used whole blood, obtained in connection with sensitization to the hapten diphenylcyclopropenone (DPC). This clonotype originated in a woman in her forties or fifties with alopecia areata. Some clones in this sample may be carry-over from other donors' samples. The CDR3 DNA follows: TGTGCCAGCAGCCATGGGGGGGCCTACGAGCAGTACTTC. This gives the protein CASSHGGAYEQYF.